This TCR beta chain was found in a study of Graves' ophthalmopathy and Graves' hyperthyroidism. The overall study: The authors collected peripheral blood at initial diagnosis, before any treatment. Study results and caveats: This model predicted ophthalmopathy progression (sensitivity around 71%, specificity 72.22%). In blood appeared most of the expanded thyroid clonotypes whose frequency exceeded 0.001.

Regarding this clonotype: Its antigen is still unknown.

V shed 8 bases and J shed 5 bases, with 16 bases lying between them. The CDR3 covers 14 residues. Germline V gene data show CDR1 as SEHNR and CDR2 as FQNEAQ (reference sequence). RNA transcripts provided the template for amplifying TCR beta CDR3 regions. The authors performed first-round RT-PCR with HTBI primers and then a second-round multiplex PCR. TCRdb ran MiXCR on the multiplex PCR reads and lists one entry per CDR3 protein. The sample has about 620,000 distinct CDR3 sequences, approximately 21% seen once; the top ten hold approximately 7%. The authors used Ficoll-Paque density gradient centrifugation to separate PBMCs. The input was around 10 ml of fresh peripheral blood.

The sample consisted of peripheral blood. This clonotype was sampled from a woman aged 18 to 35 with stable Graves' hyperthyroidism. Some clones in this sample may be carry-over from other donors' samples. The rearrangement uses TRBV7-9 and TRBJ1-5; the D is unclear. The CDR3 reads CASARGSRDQPQHF. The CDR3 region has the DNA TGTGCCAGCGCCCGGGGAAGTAGGGATCAGCCCCAGCATTTT.